Listed below are T cell receptor beta chains from one sample, sequenced in a study of shared T cell receptors in the human thymus. Sequencing was performed with immunoSEQ multiplex PCR; in TCRdb, only in-frame clones are kept and a portion is missing. This table holds approximately 760,000 clones, 70% to 90% found once. The sample was also linked to a second study, of human thymus T cells.

Sample: thymocytes. The receptors here all came from a girl under three years old with a congenital heart defect. Both conserved end residues are part of each CDR3. Fields, in order: V gene, J gene, clone size, D gene, CDR3 protein, CDR3 DNA. D genes are given only for firm matches. The size of a clone is reported for some rows only, either as once, few or many, or as a class for expanded clones.

v_gene: TRBV7-6
j_gene: TRBJ2-5
abundance: NA
d_gene: TRBD2
CDR3aa: CASSLGQRGGLVFSETQYF
CDR3nt: TGTGCCAGCAGCTTAGGTCAGCGGGGGGGCTTGGTCTTTTCCGAGACCCAGTACTTC

v_gene: TRBV27
j_gene: TRBJ1-5
abundance: once
d_gene: NA
CDR3aa: CASSFGGRSDQPQHF
CDR3nt: TGTGCCAGCAGTTTTGGGGGGAGGAGCGATCAGCCCCAGCATTTT

v_gene: TRBV6-4
j_gene: TRBJ2-1
abundance: NA
d_gene: NA
CDR3aa: CASSPVGEYGYNEQFF
CDR3nt: TGTGCCAGCAGTCCCGTCGGGGAATACGGATACAATGAGCAGTTCTTC

v_gene: TRBV2
j_gene: TRBJ1-1
abundance: NA
d_gene: TRBD1
CDR3aa: CASRETTGAFF
CDR3nt: TGTGCCAGCAGAGAAACGACAGGGGCTTTCTTT

v_gene: TRBV7-5
j_gene: TRBJ1-2
abundance: NA
d_gene: NA
CDR3aa: CARSLAPGIGLFPGYTF
CDR3nt: TGTGCCAGAAGCTTAGCCCCCGGGATAGGTTTATTCCCTGGCTACACCTTC

v_gene: TRBV6-5
j_gene: TRBJ1-5
abundance: NA
d_gene: TRBD1
CDR3aa: CASSYDRANQPQHF
CDR3nt: TGTGCCAGCAGTTACGACAGGGCCAATCAGCCCCAGCATTTT

v_gene: TRBV27
j_gene: TRBJ1-1
abundance: NA
d_gene: NA
CDR3aa: CASRKGLNTEAFF
CDR3nt: TGTGCCAGCAGAAAGGGGTTGAACACTGAAGCTTTCTTT

v_gene: TRBV5-1
j_gene: TRBJ1-1
abundance: once
d_gene: TRBD1
CDR3aa: CASSRGQGWGTEAFF
CDR3nt: TGCGCCAGCAGCCGGGGACAGGGATGGGGCACTGAAGCTTTCTTT

v_gene: TRBV2
j_gene: TRBJ1-1
abundance: NA
d_gene: TRBD1
CDR3aa: CASRTTGGRILNTEAFF
CDR3nt: TGTGCCAGCAGGACAACAGGGGGCAGAATCCTTAACACTGAAGCTTTCTTT

v_gene: TRBV15
j_gene: TRBJ1-6
abundance: NA
d_gene: NA
CDR3aa: CATSRDVVGTPLHF
CDR3nt: TGTGCCACCAGCAGAGATGTCGTCGGGACACCCCTCCACTTT

v_gene: TRBV7-8
j_gene: TRBJ2-7
abundance: once
d_gene: NA
CDR3aa: CASSSTSRLDMDAGQYF
CDR3nt: TGTGCCAGCAGCTCCACCTCTCGCTTGGACATGGATGCCGGGCAGTACTTC

v_gene: TRBV5-6
j_gene: TRBJ1-4
abundance: NA
d_gene: TRBD1
CDR3aa: CASSLAREGAKVYEKLFF
CDR3nt: TGTGCCAGCAGCTTGGCCCGTGAGGGGGCTAAGGTTTATGAAAAACTGTTTTTT

v_gene: TRBV28
j_gene: TRBJ1-1
abundance: once
d_gene: TRBD1
CDR3aa: CASSHRGPSLGNTEAFF
CDR3nt: TGTGCCAGCAGTCACAGGGGCCCTTCCCTCGGGAACACTGAAGCTTTCTTT

v_gene: TRBV7-2
j_gene: TRBJ1-1
abundance: NA
d_gene: NA
CDR3aa: CASSSKPGQGMNTEAFF
CDR3nt: TGTGCCAGCAGCTCCAAGCCTGGTCAGGGGATGAACACTGAAGCTTTCTTT

v_gene: TRBV10-3
j_gene: TRBJ1-5
abundance: NA
d_gene: TRBD1
CDR3aa: CAISGGTGPMVHNQPQHF
CDR3nt: TGTGCCATCAGTGGCGGGACAGGCCCTATGGTCCACAATCAGCCCCAGCATTTT

v_gene: TRBV11-2
j_gene: TRBJ2-1
abundance: NA
d_gene: TRBD1
CDR3aa: CASSLDQDLGTGQDEQFF
CDR3nt: TGTGCCAGCAGCTTAGACCAAGACCTCGGGACAGGCCAGGATGAGCAGTTCTTC

v_gene: TRBV4-3
j_gene: TRBJ1-4
abundance: NA
d_gene: NA
CDR3aa: CASSRGGSLANEKLFF
CDR3nt: TGCGCCAGCAGCCGGGGGGGATCGCTGGCTAATGAAAAACTGTTTTTT

v_gene: TRBV9
j_gene: TRBJ2-6
abundance: NA
d_gene: NA
CDR3aa: CASSSRAVSLEGTAISGANVLTF
CDR3nt: TGTGCCAGCAGCTCCAGAGCGGTATCACTGGAGGGGACAGCGATCTCTGGGGCCAACGTCCTGACTTTC

v_gene: TRBV10-3
j_gene: TRBJ1-2
abundance: NA
d_gene: TRBD1
CDR3aa: CAISVNQPGQRHYVGYTF
CDR3nt: TGTGCCATCAGTGTAAACCAGCCGGGACAGCGCCACTATGTTGGCTACACCTTC

v_gene: TRBV6-1
j_gene: TRBJ2-3
abundance: NA
d_gene: TRBD2
CDR3aa: CASSEHVGWRGATDTQYF
CDR3nt: TGTGCCAGCAGTGAGCACGTGGGGTGGCGGGGGGCGACAGATACGCAGTATTTT

v_gene: TRBV19
j_gene: TRBJ1-4
abundance: once
d_gene: NA
CDR3aa: CASKRSDIEKLFF
CDR3nt: TGTGCCAGTAAACGCTCTGACATTGAAAAACTGTTTTTT

v_gene: TRBV15
j_gene: TRBJ1-4
abundance: NA
d_gene: TRBD1
CDR3aa: CATSRDGDRGLFF
CDR3nt: TGTGCCACCAGCAGGGATGGGGACAGAGGACTGTTTTTT

v_gene: TRBV7-7
j_gene: TRBJ2-2
abundance: once
d_gene: TRBD1
CDR3aa: CASSSTGITGELFF
CDR3nt: TGTGCCAGCAGCTCGACAGGGATTACCGGGGAGCTGTTTTTT

v_gene: TRBV25-1
j_gene: TRBJ2-7
abundance: NA
d_gene: TRBD2
CDR3aa: CASSEPTSGGDEQYF
CDR3nt: TGTGCCAGCAGTGAACCGACTAGCGGGGGAGACGAGCAGTACTTC

v_gene: TRBV5-1
j_gene: TRBJ2-1
abundance: NA
d_gene: TRBD2
CDR3aa: CASSSVRGDYNEQFF
CDR3nt: TGCGCCAGCAGCTCCGTACGGGGGGATTACAATGAGCAGTTCTTC

v_gene: TRBV7-6
j_gene: TRBJ1-1
abundance: NA
d_gene: TRBD1
CDR3aa: CASSALRRGHVTEAFF
CDR3nt: TGTGCCAGCAGCGCCCTCCGGAGGGGGCATGTAACTGAAGCTTTCTTT

v_gene: TRBV19
j_gene: TRBJ1-2
abundance: NA
d_gene: TRBD1
CDR3aa: CASSIDRYFRDREDYGYTF
CDR3nt: TGTGCCAGTAGTATAGATCGGTACTTCCGGGACAGGGAGGACTATGGCTACACCTTC

v_gene: TRBV4-1
j_gene: TRBJ1-5
abundance: NA
d_gene: TRBD1
CDR3aa: CASSQAMRFGTGHQPQHF
CDR3nt: TGCGCCAGCAGCCAAGCAATGAGATTCGGGACAGGGCATCAGCCCCAGCATTTT

v_gene: TRBV7-3
j_gene: TRBJ1-2
abundance: NA
d_gene: TRBD1
CDR3aa: CASSPRTGANYGYTF
CDR3nt: TGTGCCAGCAGCCCGCGGACAGGAGCTAACTATGGCTACACCTTC

v_gene: TRBV5-1
j_gene: TRBJ1-2
abundance: NA
d_gene: TRBD1
CDR3aa: CASSYDPEDRENYGYTF
CDR3nt: TGCGCCAGCAGCTACGACCCCGAGGACAGGGAGAACTATGGCTACACCTTC

v_gene: TRBV10-3
j_gene: TRBJ1-6
abundance: once
d_gene: TRBD1
CDR3aa: CAIRIAGGTSSPLHF
CDR3nt: TGTGCCATCAGGATCGCAGGGGGAACGAGTTCACCCCTCCACTTT

v_gene: TRBV10-3
j_gene: TRBJ2-2
abundance: once
d_gene: NA
CDR3aa: CAISVAGATGELFF
CDR3nt: TGTGCCATCAGTGTCGCAGGGGCGACCGGGGAGCTGTTTTTT

v_gene: TRBV10-1
j_gene: TRBJ2-3
abundance: NA
d_gene: NA
CDR3aa: CASSESIVRGLGDTQYF
CDR3nt: TGCGCCAGCAGTGAGTCCATTGTAAGGGGATTGGGAGATACGCAGTATTTT

v_gene: TRBV6-5
j_gene: TRBJ1-2
abundance: NA
d_gene: NA
CDR3aa: CASRPSGSSYGYTF
CDR3nt: TGTGCCAGCAGACCATCGGGGTCTAGCTATGGCTACACCTTC

v_gene: TRBV7-4
j_gene: TRBJ1-1
abundance: NA
d_gene: TRBD1
CDR3aa: CASSLATRPGGKNTEAFF
CDR3nt: TGTGCCAGCAGCCTAGCCACAAGACCAGGGGGGAAAAACACTGAAGCTTTCTTT

v_gene: TRBV4-1
j_gene: TRBJ1-3
abundance: NA
d_gene: TRBD1
CDR3aa: CASSLGTGGSPISSGNTIYF
CDR3nt: TGCGCCAGCAGCCTTGGGACAGGGGGCTCACCGATCAGCTCTGGAAACACCATATATTTT

v_gene: TRBV27
j_gene: TRBJ2-7
abundance: NA
d_gene: NA
CDR3aa: CASSANLPEVPTEYEQYF
CDR3nt: TGTGCCAGCAGTGCCAACCTCCCGGAGGTACCAACCGAGTACGAGCAGTACTTC